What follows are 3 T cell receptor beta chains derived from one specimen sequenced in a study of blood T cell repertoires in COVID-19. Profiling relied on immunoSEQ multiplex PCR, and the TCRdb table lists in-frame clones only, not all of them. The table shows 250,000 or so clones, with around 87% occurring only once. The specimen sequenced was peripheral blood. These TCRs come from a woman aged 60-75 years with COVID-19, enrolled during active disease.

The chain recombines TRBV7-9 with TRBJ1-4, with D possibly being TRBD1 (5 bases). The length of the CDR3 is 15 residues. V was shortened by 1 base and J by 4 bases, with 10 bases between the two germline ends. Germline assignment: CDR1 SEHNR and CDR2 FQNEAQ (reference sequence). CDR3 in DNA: TGTGCCAGCAGCTTAGGAGACAGAAATAATGAAAAACTGTTTTTT. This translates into CASSLGDRNNEKLFF.

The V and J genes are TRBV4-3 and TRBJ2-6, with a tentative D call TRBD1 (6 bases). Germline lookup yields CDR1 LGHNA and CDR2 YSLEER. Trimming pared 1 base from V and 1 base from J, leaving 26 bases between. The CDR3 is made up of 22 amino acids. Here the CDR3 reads CASSQVAAGTHQSSSGANVLTF. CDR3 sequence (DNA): TGCGCCAGCAGCCAAGTAGCCGCCGGGACACATCAATCAAGTTCTGGGGCCAACGTCCTGACTTTC.

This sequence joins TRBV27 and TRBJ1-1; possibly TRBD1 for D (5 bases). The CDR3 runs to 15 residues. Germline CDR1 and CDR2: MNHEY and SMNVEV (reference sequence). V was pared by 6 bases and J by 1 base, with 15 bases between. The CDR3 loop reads CASRPQGNGNTEAFF. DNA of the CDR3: TGTGCCAGCAGGCCCCAGGGAAACGGGAACACTGAAGCTTTCTTT.